This T cell receptor (beta chain) was observed in a study of T cell responses to AZD1222 COVID-19 vaccine. Trimming took 3 bases from V and 0 from J, leaving 7 bases between them. This CDR3 comprises 14 residues. CDR1 is SGHRS, CDR2 YFSETQ, per germline. Generated by immunoSEQ multiplex PCR, the TCRdb table keeps only in-frame clones and is missing some. The sample gives 160,000 or so clones, approximately 94% of which show up once; 4% to 5.5% is in the top ten. This chain joins TRBV5-1 and TRBJ1-3; perhaps TRBD1 as D (5 bases). This material consisted of peripheral blood, taken 28 days after the second AZD1222 dose. This receptor was taken from an adult who received the AZD1222 COVID-19 vaccine. Here the CDR3 DNA reads TGCGCCAGCAGCTGGGACGGCTCTGGAAACACCATATATTTT. Residues: CASSWDGSGNTIYF. The entire variable domain, with the rest obtained from reference TRBV5-1 and TRBJ1-3, is as follows: KAGVTQTPRYLIKTRGQQVTLSCSPISGHRSVSWYQQTPGQGLQFLFEYFSETQRNKGNFPGRFSGRQFSNSRSEMNVSTLELGDSALYLCASSWDGSGNTIYFGEGSWLTVV.